This T cell receptor beta chain is from a study of CD8 T cells in Susac syndrome. RNA, at about 0.45 to 1 ug, was reverse transcribed with random hexamers. Multiplex PCR with immunoSEQ amplified the TCR beta CDR3 across 54 Vbeta and 13 Jbeta. MiXCR, applied by TCRdb to the immunoSEQ multiplex PCR reads, yields one record per CDR3 protein. This sample has fewer than 250,000 distinct CDR3 sequences, with under 95% found just once. V was trimmed by 0 bases and J by 6 bases, leaving 8 bases between them. In germline, CDR1 is SEHNR, CDR2 FQNEAQ (reference sequence). This CDR3 has 14 residues. TCR beta from blood CD8+ and CD4+ T cells was sequenced.

The rearrangement links TRBV7-9 to TRBJ1-4; the D gene is possibly TRBD1 (6 bases). The clonotype comes from a human donor in good health. Sequenced material: CD4+ T cells from PBMCs. Here the CDR3 DNA reads TGTGCCAGCAGCTTAGCCGCAGGGGATGAAAAACTGTTTTTT. This encodes CASSLAAGDEKLFF.